This T cell receptor (beta chain) was sequenced in a study of CD8+ T cells in alopecia areata. The CDR3 is 15 residues long. V was shortened by 0 bases and J by 6 bases, with 13 bases between the two germline ends. Germline CDR1 MGHRA, CDR2 YSYEKL. The sequencing template was cDNA reverse transcribed from extracted RNA. Profiling relied on immunoSEQ multiplex PCR, and the TCRdb table lists in-frame clones only, not all of them. The repertoire holds 110,000 or so clones, around 55% seen once, with less than 25% in the top ten. The material sequenced was CD8+ T cells sorted from blood. The chain couples TRBV4-1 to TRBJ2-3; D is undetermined. The source of this sequence is a human donor in good health. The CDR3: CASSQEINRPDTQYF. The CDR3 coding sequence is TGCGCCAGCAGCCAAGAGATTAATCGCCCGGATACGCAGTATTTT.